The clone carrying this T cell receptor (beta chain) occurred a few times. The antigen remains undetermined. The PCR contained 60 Vbeta and 13 Jbeta primers. Repertoires were generated with immunoSEQ multiplex PCR, while TCRdb's copy carries only in-frame clones and drops some. Of about 130,000 clones in the sample, almost 80% were seen once. The record originates from a study of cytomegalovirus exposure and HLA in healthy donors. Study-wide context: A previous analysis identified around 120 million unique TCR beta sequences derived from about 180 million T cells.

Study findings and constraints: Researchers catalogued 164 TCR beta chains as cytomegalovirus-associated. Reports indicated that the classifier achieved high specificity and sensitivity in diagnosing cytomegalovirus status.

Each of the donors was a healthy bone marrow donor. V lost 0 bases to trimming and J lost 10 bases, with 7 bases between them. This CDR3 region has 11 residues. Germline lookup yields CDR1 GTSNPN and CDR2 SVGIG (reference sequence). Sequencing was carried out using PBMCs. V and J are TRBV30 and TRBJ2-4; D might be TRBD2 (5 bases). This sequence originates from a female donor in good health and CMV-seronegative. In nucleotides, the CDR3 is TGTGCCTGGAGTGTACGGGGAATTCAGTACTTC. This codes for CAWSVRGIQYF.